The next 18 T cell receptor beta chains were all read from a single sample in a study of blood T cells in healthy people across ages. Next came a second PCR, run for about 6 to 12 cycles, which used a sample-barcoded 5' primer along with a J-beta primer mix. TCRdb reanalysed the 5' RACE reads using MiXCR and keeps one entry per CDR3 protein. The profile shows 800,000 to 950,000 distinct CDR3 sequences, about 27% of them singletons. The same data also contributed to another study, on T cells of mothers and their children.

The sequencing sample was made of blood. The source is a woman aged 40 to 50 in good health.

The chain recombines TRBV19 with TRBJ2-5, with 9 bases fitting TRBD1. The CDR3 sequence is 15 residues long. Germline-derived CDR1 and CDR2 are LNHDA and SQIVND (reference sequence). The V and J ends lost 5 bases and 5 bases, in that order; junction bases with no gene match: 9. As DNA, the CDR3 is TGTGCCAGTAGTTCGGGACAGGGTCGATCGGAGACCCAGTACTTC. It codes for CASSSGQGRSETQYF.

The chain recombines TRBV3-1 with TRBJ1-3; tentative D call: TRBD1 (6 bases). The germline CDR1 and CDR2 sequences are LGHDT and YNNKEL (reference sequence). The CDR3 spans 16 residues. With 6 bases removed from V and 0 bases from J, the gap between germline ends came to 15 bases. CDR3 residues: CASSPGTSHSGNTIYF. CDR3 nucleotide sequence: TGTGCCAGCAGTCCCGGGACATCTCACTCTGGAAACACCATATATTTT.

This clonotype was found a few times. The V call is TRBV9, the J call TRBJ2-5; no firm D call. Trimming shortened V by 3 bases and J by 4 bases, and 10 bases separated the two germline ends. The CDR3 has 13 residues. Germline-derived CDR1 and CDR2 are SGDLS and YYNGEE. This CDR3 reads CASSATPRETQYF. The DNA for the CDR3 is TGTGCCAGCAGCGCTACCCCCCGAGAGACCCAGTACTTC.

In this sample, this clonotype turned up a few times. The chain joins TRBV28 to TRBJ1-5; 7 nucleotides line up with TRBD1. Germline V gene sequence: CDR1 MDHEN, CDR2 SYDVKM. This CDR3 has 18 amino acids. Trimming took 5 bases from V and 0 from J; bases not matched to a gene: 13. DNA for the CDR3: TGTGCCAGCAGTCCCCCTCTCGGTCAGGGGGTTAGCAATCAGCCCCAGCATTTT. Translating gives CASSPPLGQGVSNQPQHF.

The chain links TRBV10-1 to TRBJ2-1, with unresolved D. This CDR3 region has 16 residues. V was trimmed by 6 bases and J by 9 bases, leaving 24 bases between them. The V gene's germline CDR1 is WNHNN and CDR2 SYGVQD (reference sequence). The CDR3 nucleotides read TGCGCCAGCAGCCCGAGGCCACGACCCCTCTCGGGTGAGCAGTTCTTC. Translation gives CASSPRPRPLSGEQFF.

The rearrangement joins TRBV20-1 to TRBJ2-7, with 9 bases aligning to TRBD1. This CDR3 spans 16 amino acids. Germline CDR1 and CDR2: DFQATT and SNEGSKA (reference sequence). Losses at the gene ends were 2 bases for V and 1 base for J; bases not matched to a gene: 9. CDR3 sequence: CSARFNGQGISYEQYF. The CDR3 DNA follows: TGCAGTGCTAGATTTAATGGACAGGGGATTTCCTACGAGCAGTACTTC.

The genes are TRBV7-2 and TRBJ1-4; TRBD1 aligns across 7 bases. The CDR3 extends over 14 amino acids. Losses at the gene ends were 8 bases for V and 9 bases for J; bases not matched to a gene: 12. CDR1 and CDR2 from the germline V gene are SGHTA and FQGNSA. CDR3: CASGKDRVDQKLFF. The CDR3 nucleotides are TGTGCCAGCGGAAAAGACAGGGTTGACCAAAAACTGTTTTTT.

This chain connects TRBV29-1 to TRBJ1-5; 10 nucleotides align to TRBD1. Germline assignment: CDR1 SQVTM and CDR2 ANQGSEA. The CDR3 covers 13 residues. The V segment lost 6 bases and the J segment 5 bases; nucleotides outside the gene matches: 4. CDR3 bases: TGCAGCGTCGGACAGGGGGAAGATCAGCCCCAGCATTTT. Protein: CSVGQGEDQPQHF.

This clonotype was seen repeatedly, ten times or more. V usage is TRBV6-6 and J usage is TRBJ2-7; 9 bases are a match to TRBD1. With 7 bases clipped from V and 4 bases from J, the junction kept 5 bases outside the gene matches. CDR3 size: 13 residues. Germline loops: CDR1 MNHNY, CDR2 SVGAGI (reference sequence). The CDR3 bases are TGTGCCAGCAAGGTGGGACAGGGTTACGAGCAGTACTTC. Amino acid sequence: CASKVGQGYEQYF.

Regarding this clonotype: With a much larger clone just one base away, this may be a read error. The chain couples TRBV29-1 to TRBJ2-1; 7 bases map to TRBD1. Gene TRBJ2-7 matches the end of the DNA better, so the J call may be wrong. Germline CDR1 and CDR2: SQVTM and ANQGSEA. CDR3 size: 15 residues. Written as DNA, the CDR3 is TGCAGCGTTGTCACCAGGGGGACATCCTACAATGAGCAGTACTTC. Residues: CSVVTRGTSYNEQYF.

This clonotype was seen ten or more times. J is TRBJ2-7 and V is TRBV28, with unresolved D. V was trimmed by 6 bases and J by 0 bases, leaving 9 bases between them. CDR1 and CDR2 (germline): MDHEN, SYDVKM. The CDR3 runs 13 residues. In DNA, the CDR3 is TGTGCCAGCAGGGGGATAGGCTCCTACGAGCAGTACTTC. Protein product: CASRGIGSYEQYF.

The chain employs TRBV7-3 and TRBJ2-1; tentative D call: TRBD1 (6 bases). The germline V and J ends were trimmed by 5 bases and 7 bases, with 15 bases remaining between them. This CDR3 has 14 amino acids. In germline, CDR1 is SGHTA, CDR2 FQGTGA. The CDR3 bases are TGTGCCAGCAGCCCCCCGCAGGGGCCAAATGAGCAGTTCTTC. Translation gives CASSPPQGPNEQFF.

Turning to this clonotype: Possible read error: a much larger clone is one base away. The chain couples TRBV20-1 to TRBJ2-5, with 7 bases matching TRBD2. Losses at the gene ends were 6 bases for V and 1 base for J; bases not matched to a gene: 11. Germline V gene data show CDR1 as DFQATT and CDR2 as SNEGSKA (reference sequence). This CDR3 region has 15 residues. CDR3 DNA sequence: TGCAGTGCCAATGGAGCGGGGATCCTCCAAGAGACCCAGTACTTC. Encoded protein: CSANGAGILQETQYF.

In the case of this clonotype: The junction shows a germline mismatch at one end, possibly a read error. The genes are TRBV28 and TRBJ2-7; 13 bases line up with TRBD2. CDR3 length: 17 amino acids. In germline, CDR1 is MDHEN, CDR2 SYDVKM. This CDR3 is CVSSSRGLAGVSYEQYF. CDR3 in DNA: TGCGTCAGCAGTTCACGTGGACTAGCGGGGGTCTCCTACGAGCAGTACTTC.

This clonotype was seen many times. The rearrangement uses TRBV12-3 or TRBV12-4 and TRBJ2-5, with 8 bases fitting TRBD1. Germline trimming cut 6 bases from V and 1 base from J; bases unmatched to any gene: 7. The CDR3 runs 15 residues. The CDR3 nucleotides read TGTGCCAGCAGGCCCTCCGGGACAGGCCAAGAGACCCAGTACTTC. This translates into CASRPSGTGQETQYF.

As concerns this clonotype: This may be a read error: a much more frequent sequence differs by one nucleotide. The chain couples TRBV12-3 or TRBV12-4 to TRBJ2-1; D is perhaps TRBD1 or TRBD2 (6 bases each). The V end lost 11 bases, the J end lost 8 bases, and 16 bases lay between the germline ends. The length of the CDR3 is 12 residues. The chain's CDR3 is CAAKGGSHEQFF. The CDR3 nucleotides are TGTGCCGCCAAAGGGGGGAGCCATGAGCAGTTCTTC.

This clonotype has a handful of counts. The chain recombines TRBV27 with TRBJ2-7; D is undetermined. This CDR3 is 15 amino acids long. Germline V gene data show CDR1 as MNHEY and CDR2 as SMNVEV (reference sequence). V lost 3 bases and J lost 1, with 13 bases in between. CDR3 sequence (DNA): TGTGCCAGCAGTTTTCGAAACACAGAATCCTACGAGCAGTACTTC. This sequence encodes CASSFRNTESYEQYF.

V gene TRBV20-1 combines with J gene TRBJ2-4, with a weak D call TRBD2 (5 bases). There are 13 residues in the CDR3. Trimming removed 0 bases from V and 9 bases from J, with 12 bases in between. The germline gives CDR1 DFQATT, CDR2 SNEGSKA (reference sequence). CDR3 residues: CSARDRRLSIQYF. DNA for the CDR3: TGCAGTGCTAGAGATCGGCGACTAAGCATTCAGTACTTC.